This T cell receptor beta chain was captured by sequencing in a study of OX40 agonist ivuxolimab in advanced cancers. Looking at the study overall: Two patients with cutaneous melanoma and one with hepatocellular carcinoma, three in total, showed partial responses.

Of note for this clone: Its antigen is still unknown.

General observations from the study: Expansion of clones was among the lowest in partial responders at 0.1-3.0 mg/kg. Antigen specificity was not determined for the expanded peripheral T cells. Among T cells, CD8+ cells averaged more expanded clones than CD4+ cells.

The repertoire was sequenced with immunoSEQ multiplex PCR; TCRdb's copy has only in-frame clones and lacks some. The table records 35,000 to 40,000 clones, around 87% of them present only once. Germline values: CDR1 SGHVS, CDR2 FQNEAQ. V was cut by 5 bases and J by 3 bases, with 17 bases left in between. This CDR3 comprises 15 residues. The TCR sequence derives from an adult with an advanced solid tumor such as melanoma, head and neck, liver or kidney cancer. This sample comprised CD4+ or CD8+ T cells sorted from blood, obtained in a trial of the OX40 agonist ivuxolimab. V and J are TRBV7-8 and TRBJ2-7; either TRBD1 or TRBD2 may supply D (5 bases each). CDR3 bases: TGTGCCAGCAGCCCGATCGGGGACCCCAACTACGAGCAGTACTTC. Translated: CASSPIGDPNYEQYF.